This T cell receptor (beta chain) emerged from a study of T cells after yellow fever vaccination. Study summary: SMART-Seq v4 Ultra Low Input prepared the low-cell-number fractions. Study-level findings and limits: There was a possibility that FACS-sorted repertoires contained abundant clonotypes contaminating from the bulk population. The study re-detected most primary-vaccination clones after the booster (under 97% CD4, around 89% CD8).

On this clonotype: Its target is not known.

The V end was cut by 2 bases, the J end by 1 base, with 10 bases between. The germline V gene encodes CDR1 SEHNR and CDR2 FQNEAQ (reference sequence). The CDR3 has 15 amino acids. 5'RACE template switching produced TCR cDNA carrying a universal primer site and UMIs. TCRdb fed the 5' RACE reads into MiXCR, producing one record per CDR3 protein. The sample yields about 74,000 distinct CDR3 sequences, approximately 7% seen once. The origin of this receptor is a man aged 18 to 30 who received the YFV17D yellow fever vaccine. The chain employs TRBV7-9 and TRBJ2-3, with unresolved D. Sequenced here: CD8+ T cells sorted from PBMCs, sampled about 5 days after the first yellow fever vaccination. The CDR3 spells CASSLNKRGTDTQYF. The CDR3 DNA sequence: TGTGCCAGCAGCTTAAACAAAAGAGGCACAGATACGCAGTATTTT.